The 4 T cell receptor beta chains below come from one sample, sequenced in a study of T cells and Merkel cell carcinoma outcomes. The repertoire was sequenced with immunoSEQ multiplex PCR; TCRdb's copy has only in-frame clones and lacks some. The sample yields under 15,000 clones, over 95% seen once. Material: tumor tissue from Merkel cell carcinoma. These receptors were obtained from a human donor with Merkel cell carcinoma.

Only one count was recorded for this clone. The CDR3: CASSPYRDSRETQYF. The CDR3, as DNA: TGCGCCAGCAGCCCTTACCGGGACAGTCGGGAGACCCAGTACTTC. V and J are TRBV5-1 and TRBJ2-5; 7 nucleotides match TRBD1. V lost 4 bases, J lost 5 bases, and 11 bases stayed unmatched. Germline V gene data show CDR1 as SGHRS and CDR2 as YFSETQ. The CDR3 sequence is 15 residues long.

The CDR3 here is CASSLRSKIAGFYEQYF. CDR3 nucleotides: TGTGCCAGCAGTTTAAGGTCCAAGATAGCGGGATTCTACGAGCAGTACTTC. The chain links TRBV28 to TRBJ2-7, with 8 bases aligning to TRBD2. V shed 2 bases and J 3 bases; nucleotides not matched to a gene: 12. The V gene's germline CDR1 is MDHEN and CDR2 SYDVKM. The CDR3 totals 17 residues.

The sample holds a few counts of this clone. The chain joins TRBV5-4 to TRBJ2-5; 8 nucleotides agree with TRBD2. This CDR3 contains 15 residues. Germline V gives CDR1 SGHNT, CDR2 YYREEE (reference sequence). The V and J ends lost 2 bases and 5 bases, in that order; junction bases with no gene match: 8. The CDR3: CASSLSSGSYETQYF. The CDR3 DNA follows: TGTGCCAGCAGCTTATCAAGCGGGAGCTATGAGACCCAGTACTTC.

The chain links TRBV5-1 to TRBJ2-3, with no clear D. Germline lookup yields CDR1 SGHRS and CDR2 YFSETQ. The CDR3 runs 14 residues. V lost 3 bases, J lost 2 bases, and 10 bases lay in between. In DNA form, the CDR3 reads TGCGCCAGCAGCTCCGGCACAGCCACAGATACGCAGTATTTT. Encoded protein: CASSSGTATDTQYF.